The table lists the clone carrying this T cell receptor beta chain with a few counts. No antigen is known for it. This sample was taken from a study of T-cell memory formation after mild COVID-19. Study-level points and caveats: Among CD4+ contracting clones, most were CM and EM, and CD8+ ones EMRA.

Germline V gene sequence: CDR1 SEHNR, CDR2 FQNEAQ (reference sequence). This CDR3 is built from 14 residues. V was clipped by 0 bases and J by 2 bases, with 5 bases between them. TCRdb reanalysed the 5' RACE reads using MiXCR and keeps one entry per CDR3 protein. Of around 250,000 distinct CDR3 sequences in the sample, approximately 15% were seen once. The TCR was taken from a man aged 18 to 29 who had mild COVID-19 (a few samples of this study predate the infection). Cell type and time point are not known. J is TRBJ1-5 and V is TRBV7-9; possibly TRBD1 for D (5 bases). The specimen sequenced was PBMCs or a T cell subset sorted from them (not recorded which). Here the CDR3 DNA reads TGTGCCAGCAGCTTAGCGACAGGCAATCAGCCCCAGCATTTT. Protein product: CASSLATGNQPQHF.